This T cell receptor beta chain was recorded in a study of beta chain features in type 1 diabetes. Study findings and constraints: Shorter TCRB CDR3s, moderately but significantly so, marked every one of the four CD4+ subsets in Type 1 diabetes patients. The study found that naive, central memory and Treg TCRB repertoires appeared more similar in patients than in healthy donors. The study found fewer insertions and more deletions at VDJ junctions in type 1 diabetes patients.

All sorted populations exceeded 95% purity. The entirety of the isolated RNA underwent reverse transcription, so expressed TCRB transcripts were sequenced. Generated by immunoSEQ multiplex PCR, the TCRdb table keeps only in-frame clones and is missing some. The sample shows under 350,000 clones, around 24% of them seen only once. Note on this clone: Antigen: not known.

This CDR3 spans 13 amino acids. Germline V gives CDR1 SEHNR, CDR2 FQNEAQ (reference sequence). With 1 base clipped from V and 8 bases from J, the junction kept 4 bases outside the gene matches. The genes are TRBV7-9 and TRBJ1-2, with 7 bases fitting TRBD1. Sequencing was carried out using naive CD4+ T cells from blood. The receptor was derived from a woman aged 25 to 45 with type 1 diabetes. As DNA, the CDR3 is TGTGCCAGCAGCTTAGGACAGGGCTGGGGCTACACCTTC. Translating gives CASSLGQGWGYTF.